This passage covers 25 T cell receptor beta chains from one sample sequenced in a study of T cell responses to AZD1222 COVID-19 vaccine. Only in-frame clones appear in the TCRdb table, and some are missing; sequencing was by immunoSEQ multiplex PCR. Among 15,000 to 20,000 clones listed, about nine tenths were seen once. Here the sequenced sample was peripheral blood, taken 28 days after the second AZD1222 dose. The receptors were sampled from an adult who received the AZD1222 COVID-19 vaccine.

CDR3 amino acids: CAIPDRPPRNEQFF. CDR3 in DNA: TGCGCCATCCCTGACAGACCCCCAAGGAATGAGCAGTTCTTC. The V gene is TRBV5-1, the J gene TRBJ2-1; possibly TRBD1 for D (5 bases). The CDR3 has 14 residues. Germline loops: CDR1 SGHRS, CDR2 YFSETQ. The germline V and J ends were trimmed by 9 bases and 7 bases, with 20 bases remaining between them.

The V gene is TRBV11-3, the J gene TRBJ2-1, with D unresolved. The V gene's germline CDR1 is SGHNT and CDR2 YENEEA. The CDR3 covers 12 residues. The V end lost 5 bases, the J end lost 7 bases, and 9 bases lay between the germline ends. The CDR3 protein is CASSRGRNEQFF. The CDR3 nucleotides are TGTGCCAGCAGCCGAGGACGTAATGAGCAGTTCTTC.

The chain employs TRBV7-2 and TRBJ1-2, with TRBD1 matching 10 bases. The junction had 4 bases not matched to a gene; V was cut back by 5 bases and J by 4 bases. The CDR3 has 14 residues. The V gene's germline CDR1 is SGHTA and CDR2 FQGNSA. As DNA, the CDR3 is TGTGCCAGCAGCCACCGGACAGGGGGCTATGGCTACACCTTC. It specifies CASSHRTGGYGYTF. Full variable domain (rest looked up from reference TRBV7-2 and TRBJ1-2): GAGVSQSPSNKVTEKGKDVELRCDPISGHTALYWYRQSLGQGLEFLIYFQGNSAPDKSGLPSDRFSAERTGGSVSTLTIQRTQQEDSAVYLCASSHRTGGYGYTFGSGTRLTVV.

The sample holds one count of this clone. CDR3 nucleotide sequence: TGTGCCAGCAGCCCACCCGAGAACAGGGTTCACTTT. Translated: CASSPPENRVHF. The V gene is TRBV28, the J gene TRBJ1-6; tentative D call: TRBD1 (6 bases). The CDR3 covers 12 residues. With 6 bases removed from V and 19 bases from J, the gap between germline ends came to 19 bases. Germline CDR1 and CDR2: MDHEN and SYDVKM.

The rearrangement uses TRBV3-1 (or the pseudogene TRBV3-2) and TRBJ1-3; D is undetermined. Trimming removed 0 bases at V and 0 bases at J, with 6 bases between. Per the germline V gene, CDR1 is LGHDT and CDR2 is YNNKEL (reference sequence). The CDR3 is 15 amino acids. The CDR3 loop is CASSQEGSSGNTIYF. The CDR3 nucleotides are TGTGCCAGCAGCCAAGAGGGGAGCTCTGGAAACACCATATATTTT.

The V gene is TRBV4-1, the J gene TRBJ1-2, with D possibly matching TRBD1 (5 bases). The CDR3 runs to 13 residues. The germline V gene encodes CDR1 MGHRA and CDR2 YSYEKL. Trimming shortened V by 3 bases and J by 7 bases, and 12 bases separated the two germline ends. This CDR3 reads CASSHRRGRGYTF. The CDR3 nucleotides are TGCGCCAGCAGCCATCGTCGGGGACGTGGCTACACCTTC.

The chain joins TRBV2 to TRBJ2-7; D not certain. Trimming left V 4 bases short and J 2 bases short, with 6 bases between. The CDR3 totals 12 residues. Germline V lookup: CDR1 SNHLY, CDR2 FYNNEI. CDR3 sequence reads: CASSGNPYEQYV. The CDR3 nucleotides read TGTGCCAGCAGTGGTAATCCCTACGAGCAGTACGTC.

The table lists this clone with a count of one. The rearrangement uses TRBV3-1 (or the pseudogene TRBV3-2) and TRBJ2-5; possibly TRBD2 for D (6 bases). Looked up from germline, CDR1 is LGHDT and CDR2 is YNNKEL (reference sequence). Trimming removed 1 base at V and 2 bases at J, with 8 bases between. This CDR3 has 14 amino acids. The CDR3: CASSQGGTQETQYF. CDR3 coding DNA: TGTGCCAGCAGCCAAGGGGGGACTCAAGAGACCCAGTACTTC.

This clone occurred once. This rearrangement joins TRBV6-6 to TRBJ2-7, with D unresolved. Trimming removed 0 bases from V and 2 bases from J, with 11 bases in between. This CDR3 has 15 residues. Germline V gene lookup returns CDR1 MNHNY and CDR2 SVGAGI (reference sequence). The CDR3 sequence is CASSYSSPHAYEQYV. As DNA, the CDR3 is TGTGCCAGCAGTTACTCGAGTCCACATGCCTACGAGCAGTACGTC.

The chain has TRBV7-2 and TRBJ2-2, with unresolved D. The CDR3 loop spans 13 amino acids. Per the germline V gene, CDR1 is SGHTA and CDR2 is FQGNSA. Trimming pared 1 base from V and 9 bases from J, leaving 9 bases between. The CDR3 is CASSLDWVRELFF. For the CDR3, the DNA is TGTGCCAGCAGCTTAGATTGGGTACGGGAGCTGTTTTTT.

The rearrangement joins TRBV25-1 to TRBJ2-1; tentatively, D is TRBD1 or TRBD2 (5 bases each). The V gene's germline CDR1 is MGHDK and CDR2 SYGVNS. This CDR3 spans 16 amino acids. Deletions cut 3 bases from V and 3 bases from J, with 15 bases between. CDR3 region: CASSDPGTVNYNEQFF. The CDR3 nucleotides read TGTGCCAGCAGTGACCCTGGGACCGTAAACTACAATGAGCAGTTCTTC.

This clone was counted once. The chain carries TRBV19 and TRBJ2-3; TRBD2 matches 10 bases. This CDR3 has 16 residues. The germline gives CDR1 LNHDA, CDR2 SQIVND (reference sequence). V shed 7 bases and J 5 bases; nucleotides not matched to a gene: 12. The CDR3 bases are TGTGCCAGTACCGGGAGCTGGACTAGCGGCGGAGATACGCAGTATTTT. Its protein product is CASTGSWTSGGDTQYF.

The chain combines TRBV19 with TRBJ2-7, with 7 bases fitting TRBD2. The CDR3 is made up of 15 amino acids. V dropped 5 bases and J dropped 0; count of bases not matched to a gene: 7. Germline CDR1 is LNHDA and CDR2 is SQIVND (reference sequence). CDR3: CASSVAGTISYEQYF. DNA for the CDR3: TGTGCCAGTAGTGTGGCCGGGACTATCTCCTACGAGCAGTACTTC.

V gene TRBV18 combines with J gene TRBJ1-2; D is perhaps TRBD1 (5 bases). Germline V gene lookup returns CDR1 KGHSH and CDR2 LQKENI. V lost 5 bases to trimming and J lost 0 bases, with 7 bases between them. CDR3 length: 13 residues. The CDR3 DNA reads TGTGCCAGCTCAGAGGGGTCTAACTATGGCTACACCTTC. Protein product: CASSEGSNYGYTF. Full variable domain (missing parts from reference TRBV18 and TRBJ1-2): NAGVMQNPRHLVRRRGQEARLRCSPMKGHSHVYWYRQLPEEGLKFMVYLQKENIIDESGMPKERFSAEFPKEGPSILRIQQVVRGDSAAYFCASSEGSNYGYTFGSGTRLTVV.

J is TRBJ2-3 and V is TRBV6-5; 8 nucleotides align to TRBD1. V was pared by 1 base and J by 3 bases, with 6 bases of the junction left unmatched. Germline lookup yields CDR1 MNHEY and CDR2 SVGAGI. The CDR3 has 16 amino acids. CDR3 protein: CASSYWAQGATDTQYF. As DNA, the CDR3 is TGTGCCAGCAGTTACTGGGCGCAGGGGGCGACAGATACGCAGTATTTT.

The chain couples TRBV28 to TRBJ1-3; TRBD1 matches 9 bases. The CDR3 is 15 residues long. V dropped 8 bases and J dropped 3; count of bases not matched to a gene: 8. Per germline, CDR1 MDHEN and CDR2 SYDVKM. CDR3 sequence (DNA): TGTGCCAGCGTTCCGGGACAGGGCCTTGGAAACACCATATATTTT. Protein sequence: CASVPGQGLGNTIYF.

The chain is built from TRBV28 and TRBJ2-3; 9 positions match TRBD2. Looked up from germline, CDR1 is MDHEN and CDR2 is SYDVKM. The V segment lost 7 bases and the J segment 4 bases; nucleotides outside the gene matches: 6. The CDR3 is made up of 14 amino acids. CDR3 nucleotides: TGTGCCAGCACCCGGCGGGGGGGCTCAGATACGCAGTATTTT. Its translation: CASTRRGGSDTQYF.

For the CDR3, the DNA is TGTGCCAGCAGGACAGGGGGCACAGATACGCAGTATTTT. Encoded protein: CASRTGGTDTQYF. The chain carries TRBV12-3 or TRBV12-4 and TRBJ2-3; TRBD1 agrees at 8 bases. With V trimmed by 6 bases and J by 1 base, 0 bases remained unmatched. The CDR3 loop spans 13 amino acids.

This clone was detected once. The V gene is TRBV5-5, the J gene TRBJ2-5, with D unresolved. The germline V and J ends were trimmed by 0 bases and 3 bases, with 6 bases remaining between them. In germline, CDR1 is SGHKS, CDR2 YYEKEE (reference sequence). The length of the CDR3 is 13 residues. DNA of the CDR3: TGTGCCAGCAGCTTGGGGGCAGAAGAGACCCAGTACTTC. Encoded protein: CASSLGAEETQYF.

V is TRBV7-8 and J is TRBJ2-1; no clear D. V was clipped by 5 bases and J by 6 bases, with 5 bases between them. The CDR3 is 11 amino acids. Germline V gives CDR1 SGHVS, CDR2 FQNEAQ. As DNA, the CDR3 is TGTGCCAGCAGCCTACGCAATGAGCAGTTCTTC. Its translation: CASSLRNEQFF.

The chain links TRBV10-3 to TRBJ2-2; perhaps TRBD2 as D (7 bases). Per the germline V gene, CDR1 is ENHRY and CDR2 is SYGVKD. V gave up 7 bases and J gave up 2 bases, with 14 bases separating them. This CDR3 has 15 amino acids. The CDR3 bases are TGTGCCATCAAAGGCGGGGGCAGTAACACCGGGGAGCTGTTTTTT. Translating gives CAIKGGGSNTGELFF.

The rearrangement links TRBV7-9 to TRBJ2-7; the D gene is possibly TRBD1 (6 bases). Trimming cost V 0 bases and J 2 bases, with 11 bases left between them. The CDR3 contains 15 residues. Germline CDR1 reads SEHNR; CDR2 reads FQNEAQ (reference sequence). The CDR3 bases are TGTGCCAGCAGCTTAGCGCGAGGGGGAGCCTACGAGCAGTACGTC. This sequence encodes CASSLARGGAYEQYV.

The chain recombines TRBV20-1 with TRBJ1-1, with unresolved D. The CDR3 is made up of 11 amino acids. CDR1 DFQATT and CDR2 SNEGSKA come from the germline V gene (reference sequence). The V and J ends lost 6 bases and 5 bases respectively, with 10 bases between them. The CDR3 bases are TGCAGTGCCGATAGGCGGACTGAAGCTTTCTTT. It specifies CSADRRTEAFF.

This clone was detected once. This chain connects TRBV7-9 to TRBJ1-3; D is unclear. The CDR3 extends over 12 amino acids. In germline, CDR1 is SEHNR, CDR2 FQNEAQ (reference sequence). V was cut by 4 bases and J by 4 bases, with 5 bases left in between. The CDR3 region is CASSSGGNTIYF. CDR3 nucleotide sequence: TGTGCCAGCAGCTCGGGGGGAAACACCATATATTTT.

The genes are TRBV2 and TRBJ1-5; D is unclear. The CDR3 has 14 amino acids. CDR1 and CDR2 (germline): SNHLY, FYNNEI. V lost 4 bases and J 2 bases, leaving 9 bases between the germline ends. In nucleotides, the CDR3 is TGTGCCAGCAGTGTCGAGAGGGGCAATCAGCCCCAGCATTTT. Protein: CASSVERGNQPQHF.